The following is a T cell receptor beta chain sequence with its context. Its antigen is undetermined. The CDR3 contains 15 residues. The V end lost 0 bases, the J end lost 5 bases, and 11 bases lay between the germline ends. Germline CDR1 MNHEY, CDR2 SVGAGI. 13 Jbeta primers and 60 Vbeta primers were used for the PCR. The repertoire was sequenced with immunoSEQ multiplex PCR; TCRdb's copy has only in-frame clones and lacks some. The data show under 150,000 clones, roughly 80% seen once. The entry originates in a study of cytomegalovirus exposure and HLA in healthy donors. Study-wide background: In an earlier analysis, around 120 million unique TCR beta sequences were found from about 190 million T cells.

Overall study results and limits: Prior analysis indicated that the majority of TCR beta V segments exhibited productivity approximately 87% or approximately 30% of the time.

Sequences were obtained from PBMCs. The origin of this receptor is a woman aged 25 to 39 in good health and CMV-seropositive. This chain connects TRBV6-5 to TRBJ1-5; possible D gene TRBD1, 5 bases. The DNA for the CDR3 is TGTGCCAGCAGTTACTCAGGGGCCGTCTATCAGCCCCAGCATTTT. Translating gives CASSYSGAVYQPQHF.